This is a list of T cell receptor beta chains from one sample in a study of CD8 T cells in ankylosing spondylitis. MiXCR, applied by TCRdb to the 5' RACE reads, yields one record per CDR3 protein. The sample lists about 220,000 distinct CDR3 sequences, roughly 10% occurring once. The sequenced material came from blood, either unsorted or a sorted T cell fraction (not recorded which). The receptors derive from a male donor with ankylosing spondylitis or in good health (not recorded which). Both conserved end residues are part of each CDR3. The D gene is left open where the match is weak. Not all rows give a size; the values are once, few, many and, for expanded clones, a class.

clone_size: few; j_call: TRBJ2-1; d_call: TRBD2; v_call: TRBV12-3/TRBV12-4; cdr3_nt: TGTGCCAGCAGTTTGGGACTAGGGCATTACAATGAGCAGTTCTTC; cdr3_aa: CASSLGLGHYNEQFF
clone_size: many; j_call: TRBJ2-3; d_call: TRBD1; v_call: TRBV20-1; cdr3_nt: TGCAGTGAACAGGGGGTCGATACGCAGTATTTT; cdr3_aa: CSEQGVDTQYF
clone_size: few; j_call: TRBJ2-1; d_call: NA; v_call: TRBV6-1; cdr3_nt: TGTGCCAGCGGAGCAGGGGACTACAATGAGCAGTTCTTC; cdr3_aa: CASGAGDYNEQFF
clone_size: NA; j_call: TRBJ2-3; d_call: NA; v_call: TRBV7-3; cdr3_nt: TGTGCCAGCAGCTTAACAGCTGCAGATACGCAGTATTTT; cdr3_aa: CASSLTAADTQYF
clone_size: NA; j_call: TRBJ2-5; d_call: NA; v_call: TRBV24-1; cdr3_nt: TGTGCCACCAGTGATTTAGGGGGACCCCAAGAGACCCAGTACTTC; cdr3_aa: CATSDLGGPQETQYF
clone_size: many; j_call: TRBJ2-1; d_call: TRBD2; v_call: TRBV11-2; cdr3_nt: TGTGCCAGCAGCTTAGTGGGGACTAGCGGGTACTCCGGGAATGAGCAGTTCTTC; cdr3_aa: CASSLVGTSGYSGNEQFF
clone_size: many; j_call: TRBJ2-3; d_call: NA; v_call: TRBV25-1; cdr3_nt: TGTGCCAGCAGTGAATATTGGAAATCCACCGGCGATACGCAGTATTTT; cdr3_aa: CASSEYWKSTGDTQYF
clone_size: many; j_call: TRBJ2-5; d_call: NA; v_call: TRBV29-1; cdr3_nt: TGCAGCGTGGGGCCGTTAGCCCAAGAGACCCAGTACTTC; cdr3_aa: CSVGPLAQETQYF
clone_size: NA; j_call: TRBJ1-3; d_call: TRBD1; v_call: TRBV3-1; cdr3_nt: TGTGCCAGCAGCCTTGAGGGACAGGCTGGAAACACCATATATTTT; cdr3_aa: CASSLEGQAGNTIYF
clone_size: many; j_call: TRBJ2-7; d_call: NA; v_call: TRBV5-6; cdr3_nt: TGTGCCAGCAGCTTGGTGGCCGGGACTCTCACCTACGAGCAGTACTTC; cdr3_aa: CASSLVAGTLTYEQYF
clone_size: few; j_call: TRBJ1-5; d_call: TRBD1; v_call: TRBV20-1; cdr3_nt: TGCAGTGCCAGGGACAGTGCCCAGCCCCAGCATTTT; cdr3_aa: CSARDSAQPQHF
clone_size: NA; j_call: TRBJ2-3; d_call: NA; v_call: TRBV6-5; cdr3_nt: TGTGCCAGCAGTTACTCGGGTGGGGCCGCAGATACGCAGTATTTT; cdr3_aa: CASSYSGGAADTQYF
clone_size: many; j_call: TRBJ2-7; d_call: TRBD1; v_call: TRBV9; cdr3_nt: TGTGCCAGCAGCGCCCCCCCCGGGACAGGGAATATCCACGAGCAGTACTTC; cdr3_aa: CASSAPPGTGNIHEQYF
clone_size: NA; j_call: TRBJ1-1; d_call: NA; v_call: TRBV28; cdr3_nt: TGTGCCAGCAGTTTAATCCTGAACACTGAAGCTTTCTTT; cdr3_aa: CASSLILNTEAFF
clone_size: few; j_call: TRBJ2-5; d_call: NA; v_call: TRBV18; cdr3_nt: TGTGCCAGCTCACATGGGACAACAGAAGAGACCCAGTACTTC; cdr3_aa: CASSHGTTEETQYF
clone_size: NA; j_call: TRBJ1-3; d_call: TRBD1; v_call: TRBV5-1; cdr3_nt: TGCGCCAGCAGCTTGGGGGACAGCCAAAACACCATATATTTT; cdr3_aa: CASSLGDSQNTIYF
clone_size: few; j_call: TRBJ2-3; d_call: TRBD2; v_call: TRBV11-2; cdr3_nt: TGTGCCAGCAGCCTACTAGCGGGAGAAAGCACAGATACGCAGTATTTT; cdr3_aa: CASSLLAGESTDTQYF
clone_size: many; j_call: TRBJ2-7; d_call: NA; v_call: TRBV6-7; cdr3_nt: TGTGCCAGCAGTTACCCGGGACTGATCCGGGACTTGAGCTCCTACGAGCAGTACTTC; cdr3_aa: CASSYPGLIRDLSSYEQYF
clone_size: many; j_call: TRBJ1-1; d_call: NA; v_call: TRBV12-3/TRBV12-4; cdr3_nt: TGTGCCAGCACTCCAGAGAACACTGAAGCTTTCTTT; cdr3_aa: CASTPENTEAFF
clone_size: many; j_call: TRBJ2-7; d_call: NA; v_call: TRBV3-1; cdr3_nt: TGTGCCAGCACCCACCGGGACGGCTTCTACGAGCAGTACTTC; cdr3_aa: CASTHRDGFYEQYF
clone_size: NA; j_call: TRBJ2-1; d_call: NA; v_call: TRBV5-1; cdr3_nt: TGCGCCAGCAGCTTGGATGCAGTTCAGGGTGGGGATGAGCAGTTCTTC; cdr3_aa: CASSLDAVQGGDEQFF
clone_size: many; j_call: TRBJ2-3; d_call: TRBD2; v_call: TRBV9; cdr3_nt: TGTGCCAGCGGTATGGGAGCGGGGAGCACAGATACGCAGTATTTT; cdr3_aa: CASGMGAGSTDTQYF
clone_size: many; j_call: TRBJ2-3; d_call: NA; v_call: TRBV9; cdr3_nt: TGTGCCAGCAGCTTCTCGCAGGGATCTAGCACAGATACGCAGTATTTT; cdr3_aa: CASSFSQGSSTDTQYF
clone_size: many; j_call: TRBJ1-6; d_call: TRBD1; v_call: TRBV20-1; cdr3_nt: TGCAGTGCTAGAGCCCCGGGACAGAATTCACCCCTCCACTTT; cdr3_aa: CSARAPGQNSPLHF
clone_size: many; j_call: TRBJ2-5; d_call: TRBD1; v_call: TRBV24-1; cdr3_nt: TGTGCCACCGGACAGGGGGCTGTTGAGACCCAGTACTTC; cdr3_aa: CATGQGAVETQYF
clone_size: NA; j_call: TRBJ2-3; d_call: NA; v_call: TRBV21-1; cdr3_nt: TGTGCCAGCGGCAAAGATGGAGCGGGGGAGAAAACAGATACGCAGTATTTT; cdr3_aa: CASGKDGAGEKTDTQYF
clone_size: NA; j_call: TRBJ2-5; d_call: NA; v_call: TRBV3-1; cdr3_nt: TGTGCCAGCAGCCAGTTCTCAGAGACCCAGTACTTC; cdr3_aa: CASSQFSETQYF
clone_size: many; j_call: TRBJ1-2; d_call: NA; v_call: TRBV5-1; cdr3_nt: TGCGCCAGCAGCTTGGAGGGGCATGATGGCTACACCTTC; cdr3_aa: CASSLEGHDGYTF
clone_size: many; j_call: TRBJ1-1; d_call: NA; v_call: TRBV5-1; cdr3_nt: TGCGCCAGCAGGATAACCGGGAACACTGAAGCTTTCTTT; cdr3_aa: CASRITGNTEAFF
clone_size: NA; j_call: TRBJ2-7; d_call: NA; v_call: TRBV21-1; cdr3_nt: TGTGCCAGCAGTAGGCAAGAGACAGTATCCCACGAGCAGTACTTC; cdr3_aa: CASSRQETVSHEQYF
clone_size: NA; j_call: TRBJ2-1; d_call: TRBD2; v_call: TRBV7-2; cdr3_nt: TGTGCCAGCAGCTTAGTGGCGGGGGGGCGAAATGAGCAGTTCTTC; cdr3_aa: CASSLVAGGRNEQFF
clone_size: many; j_call: TRBJ2-2; d_call: TRBD1; v_call: TRBV10-3; cdr3_nt: TGTGCCATCAGCGTCACGGTGGATAGGATGAGCGGGACAGGGTGGCCCGGGGAGCTGTTTTTT; cdr3_aa: CAISVTVDRMSGTGWPGELFF